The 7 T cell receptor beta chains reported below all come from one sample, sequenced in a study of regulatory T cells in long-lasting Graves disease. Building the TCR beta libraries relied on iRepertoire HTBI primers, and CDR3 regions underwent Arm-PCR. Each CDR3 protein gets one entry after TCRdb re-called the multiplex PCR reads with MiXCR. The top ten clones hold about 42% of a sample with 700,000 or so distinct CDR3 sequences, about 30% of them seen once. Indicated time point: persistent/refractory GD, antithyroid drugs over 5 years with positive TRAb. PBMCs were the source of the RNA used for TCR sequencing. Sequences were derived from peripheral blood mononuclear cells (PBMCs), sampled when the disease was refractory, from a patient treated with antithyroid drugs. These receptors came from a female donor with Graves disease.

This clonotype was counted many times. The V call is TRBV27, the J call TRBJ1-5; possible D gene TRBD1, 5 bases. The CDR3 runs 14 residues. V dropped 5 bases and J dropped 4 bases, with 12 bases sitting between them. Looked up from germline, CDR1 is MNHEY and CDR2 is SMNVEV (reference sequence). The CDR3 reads CASSPRQINQPQHF. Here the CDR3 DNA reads TGTGCCAGCAGTCCCCGACAGATTAATCAGCCCCAGCATTTT.

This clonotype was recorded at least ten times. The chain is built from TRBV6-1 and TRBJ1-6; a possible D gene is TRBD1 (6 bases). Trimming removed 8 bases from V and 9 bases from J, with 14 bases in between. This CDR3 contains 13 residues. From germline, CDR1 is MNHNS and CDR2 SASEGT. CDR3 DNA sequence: TGTGCCAGCTCACAGGGCGTTGGTTCACCCCTCCACTTT. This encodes CASSQGVGSPLHF.

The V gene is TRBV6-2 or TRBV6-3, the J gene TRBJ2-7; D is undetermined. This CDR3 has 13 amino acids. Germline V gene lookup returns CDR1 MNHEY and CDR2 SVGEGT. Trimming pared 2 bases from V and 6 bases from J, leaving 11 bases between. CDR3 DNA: TGTGCCAGCAGTTACCGAAGGAGCACCGAGCAGTACTTC. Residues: CASSYRRSTEQYF.

CDR3 nucleotides: TGTGCCTGGATAGCGGCAGCCTACGAGCAGTACTTC. Encoded protein: CAWIAAAYEQYF. The chain joins TRBV30 to TRBJ2-7, with a tentative D call TRBD2 (6 bases). This CDR3 has 12 amino acids. V was shortened by 4 bases and J by 2 bases, with 9 bases between the two germline ends. The germline V gene encodes CDR1 GTSNPN and CDR2 SVGIG (reference sequence).

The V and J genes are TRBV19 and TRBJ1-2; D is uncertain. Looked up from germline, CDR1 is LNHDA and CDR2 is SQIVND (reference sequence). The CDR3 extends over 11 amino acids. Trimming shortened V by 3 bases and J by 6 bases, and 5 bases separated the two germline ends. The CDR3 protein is CASSIFNGYTF. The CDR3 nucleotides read TGTGCCAGTAGTATCTTTAATGGCTACACCTTC.

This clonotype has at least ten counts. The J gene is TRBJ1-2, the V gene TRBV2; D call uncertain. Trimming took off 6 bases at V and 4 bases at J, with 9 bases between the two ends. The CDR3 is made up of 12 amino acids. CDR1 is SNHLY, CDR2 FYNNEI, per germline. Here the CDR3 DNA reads TGTGCCAGCAGGAGGGTTAGCTATGGCTACACCTTC. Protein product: CASRRVSYGYTF. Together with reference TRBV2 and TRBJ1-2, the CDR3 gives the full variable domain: EPEVTQTPSHQVTQMGQEVILRCVPISNHLYFYWYRQILGQKVEFLVSFYNNEISEKSEIFDDQFSVERPDGSNFTLKIRSTKLEDSAMYFCASRRVSYGYTFGSGTRLTVV.

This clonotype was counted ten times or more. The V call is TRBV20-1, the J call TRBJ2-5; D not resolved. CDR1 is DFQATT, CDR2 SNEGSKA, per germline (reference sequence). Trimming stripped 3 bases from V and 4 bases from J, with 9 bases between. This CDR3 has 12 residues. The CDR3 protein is CSASTSRETQYF. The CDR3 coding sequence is TGCAGTGCTAGTACGAGCCGAGAGACCCAGTACTTC.